Each of the 2 T cell receptor beta chains below was sequenced from the same sample in a study of molecular identifiers for immune sequencing clone quantification. TCRdb redid the calling of the PCR reads with MiXCR, one entry per CDR3 protein. Of about 640,000 distinct CDR3 sequences in the sample, just under 20% were seen once. The sample taken for sequencing was naive CD8+ T cells from blood, with Jurkat cell RNA spiked in. Subset described: FACS-sorted CD8+CD4-CCR7+CD45RA+ naive T cells. Every receptor here comes from a human donor in good health. Some libraries in this study had Jurkat cell RNA spiked in.

As for this clonotype: A read error may be the cause here, since a much bigger clone is one base away. The chain carries TRBV5-1 and TRBJ2-3; possible D gene TRBD2, 5 bases. V lost 6 bases and J 8 bases, leaving 13 bases between the germline ends. Germline loops: CDR1 SGHRS, CDR2 YFSETQ. This CDR3 has 12 amino acids. The chain's CDR3 is CASIGISGTQYF. As DNA, the CDR3 is TGCGCCAGCATAGGGATCAGCGGTACGCAGTATTTT.

On this clonotype itself: A single base separates this from a much larger clone, so it may be a read error. The chain joins TRBV7-8 to TRBJ1-1; D is unresolved. The CDR3 extends over 15 amino acids. From germline, CDR1 is SGHVS and CDR2 FQNEAQ. V dropped 1 base and J dropped 3 bases, with 12 bases sitting between them. Here the CDR3 DNA reads TGTGCCAGCAGCTTAGAAGAGGCCTTGGACACTGAAGCTTTCTTT. Protein sequence: CASSLEEALDTEAFF. The full variable domain, with the rest looked up from reference TRBV7-8 and TRBJ1-1, is GAGVSQSPRYKVAKRGQDVALRCDPISGHVSLFWYQQALGQGPEFLTYFQNEAQLDKSGLPSDRFFAERPEGSVSTLKIQRTQQEDSAVYLCASSLEEALDTEAFFGQGTRLTVV.